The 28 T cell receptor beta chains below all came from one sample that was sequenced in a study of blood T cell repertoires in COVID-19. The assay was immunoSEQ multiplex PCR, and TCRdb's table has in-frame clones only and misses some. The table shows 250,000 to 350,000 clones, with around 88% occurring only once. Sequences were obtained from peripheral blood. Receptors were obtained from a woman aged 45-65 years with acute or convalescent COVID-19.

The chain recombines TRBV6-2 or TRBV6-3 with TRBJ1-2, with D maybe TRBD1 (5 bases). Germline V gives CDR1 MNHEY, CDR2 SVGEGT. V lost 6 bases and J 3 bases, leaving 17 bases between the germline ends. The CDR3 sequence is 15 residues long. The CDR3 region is CASSPGLTADYGYTF. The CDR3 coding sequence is TGTGCCAGCAGCCCGGGACTTACTGCCGACTATGGCTACACCTTC.

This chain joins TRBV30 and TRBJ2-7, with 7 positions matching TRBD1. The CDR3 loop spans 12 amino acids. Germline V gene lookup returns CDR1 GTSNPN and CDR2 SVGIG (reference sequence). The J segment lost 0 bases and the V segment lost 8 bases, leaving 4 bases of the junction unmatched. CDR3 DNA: TGTGCCGAGGGGGCCAACTCCTACGAGCAGTACTTC. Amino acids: CAEGANSYEQYF.

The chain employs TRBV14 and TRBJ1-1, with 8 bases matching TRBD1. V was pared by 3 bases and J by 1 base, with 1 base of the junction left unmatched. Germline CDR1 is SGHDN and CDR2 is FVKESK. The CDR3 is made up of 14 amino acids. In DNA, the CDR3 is TGTGCCAGCAGCCAGGGGACAGGGAACACTGAAGCTTTCTTT. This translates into CASSQGTGNTEAFF.

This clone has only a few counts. DNA of the CDR3: TGCGCCAGCAGGTCCACAGGGGGCGGAGAGACCCAGTACTTC. This translates into CASRSTGGGETQYF. The rearrangement links TRBV5-1 to TRBJ2-5; TRBD1 agrees at 9 bases. This CDR3 contains 14 residues. The germline V gene encodes CDR1 SGHRS and CDR2 YFSETQ. Trimming took 5 bases from V and 4 from J; bases not matched to a gene: 6.

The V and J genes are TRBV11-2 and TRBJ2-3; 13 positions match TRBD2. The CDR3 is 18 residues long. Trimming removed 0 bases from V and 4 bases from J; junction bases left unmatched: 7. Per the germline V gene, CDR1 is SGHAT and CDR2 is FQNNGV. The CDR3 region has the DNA TGTGCCAGCAGCTTAGATTTAATCGGGACTAGCGGGGCAGATACGCAGTATTTT. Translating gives CASSLDLIGTSGADTQYF.

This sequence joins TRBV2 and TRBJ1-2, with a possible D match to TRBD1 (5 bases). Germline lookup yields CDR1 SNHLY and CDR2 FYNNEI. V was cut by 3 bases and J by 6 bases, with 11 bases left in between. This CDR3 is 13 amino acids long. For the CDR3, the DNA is TGTGCCAGCAGTGAGGGGGAGGCCAATGGCTACACCTTC. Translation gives CASSEGEANGYTF.

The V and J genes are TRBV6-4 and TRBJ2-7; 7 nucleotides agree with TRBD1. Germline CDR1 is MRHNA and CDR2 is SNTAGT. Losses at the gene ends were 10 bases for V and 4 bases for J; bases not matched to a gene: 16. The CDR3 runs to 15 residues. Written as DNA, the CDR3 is TGTGCCACCACCCCCGGGACAGATAAAAATTACGAGCAGTACGTC. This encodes CATTPGTDKNYEQYV.

CDR3 residues: CASSLSTVYNSPLHF. The CDR3, as DNA: TGTGCCAGCTCACTATCGACAGTCTATAATTCACCCCTCCACTTT. The chain employs TRBV18 and TRBJ1-6, with D tentatively TRBD1 (5 bases). Germline V gene lookup returns CDR1 KGHSH and CDR2 LQKENI. The V gene lost 4 bases and the J gene lost 3 bases, with 10 bases spanning the gap. The CDR3 runs 15 residues. Drawing the rest from reference TRBV18 and TRBJ1-6, the complete variable domain is NAGVMQNPRHLVRRRGQEARLRCSPMKGHSHVYWYRQLPEEGLKFMVYLQKENIIDESGMPKERFSAEFPKEGPSILRIQQVVRGDSAAYFCASSLSTVYNSPLHFGNGTRLTVT.

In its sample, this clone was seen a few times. CDR3 sequence reads: CASSRQGDSEKLFF. The DNA for the CDR3 is TGCGCCAGCAGCCGCCAGGGGGATAGTGAAAAACTGTTTTTT. The rearrangement links TRBV5-1 to TRBJ1-4; 7 nucleotides align to TRBD1. The CDR3 spans 14 residues. The germline gives CDR1 SGHRS, CDR2 YFSETQ. Trimming cost V 4 bases and J 7 bases; bases outside gene matches: 7.

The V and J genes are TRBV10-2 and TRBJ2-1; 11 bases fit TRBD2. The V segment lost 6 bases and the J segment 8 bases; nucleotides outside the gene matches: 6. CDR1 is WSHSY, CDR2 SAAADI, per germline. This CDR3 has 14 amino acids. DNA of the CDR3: TGCGCCAGCAGAACTAGCGGGAGTATCTATGAGCAGTTCTTC. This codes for CASRTSGSIYEQFF.

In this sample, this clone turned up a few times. CDR3 sequence (DNA): TGTGCCAGCAGCTTAGCGTGGGGCTGGGGTACCGGGGAGCTGTTTTTT. As protein: CASSLAWGWGTGELFF. The chain combines TRBV7-9 with TRBJ2-2; TRBD1 might be the D (5 bases). Germline V CDR1 and CDR2: SEHNR, FQNEAQ (reference sequence). The CDR3 covers 16 residues. Trimming pared 0 bases from V and 5 bases from J, leaving 13 bases between.

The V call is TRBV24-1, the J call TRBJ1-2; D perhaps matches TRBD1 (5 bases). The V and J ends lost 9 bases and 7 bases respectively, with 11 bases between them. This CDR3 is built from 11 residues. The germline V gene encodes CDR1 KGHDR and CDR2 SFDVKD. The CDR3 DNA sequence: TGTGCCACCCCGGGGGGTTCTGGCTACACCTTC. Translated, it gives CATPGGSGYTF.

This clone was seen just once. In DNA form, the CDR3 reads TGCGCCAGCAGCCAAGACGGTCGCAATGAGCAGTTCTTC. It is translated as CASSQDGRNEQFF. This chain connects TRBV4-3 to TRBJ2-1, with D unclear. V lost 0 bases, J lost 6 bases, and 6 bases lay in between. The CDR3 spans 13 residues. Looked up from germline, CDR1 is LGHNA and CDR2 is YSLEER.

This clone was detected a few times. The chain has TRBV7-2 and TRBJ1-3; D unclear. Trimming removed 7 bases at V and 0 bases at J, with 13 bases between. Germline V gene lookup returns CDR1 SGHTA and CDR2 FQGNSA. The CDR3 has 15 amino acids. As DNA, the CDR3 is TGTGCCAGCAAACCCATGGCAAGCTCTGGAAACACCATATATTTT. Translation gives CASKPMASSGNTIYF.

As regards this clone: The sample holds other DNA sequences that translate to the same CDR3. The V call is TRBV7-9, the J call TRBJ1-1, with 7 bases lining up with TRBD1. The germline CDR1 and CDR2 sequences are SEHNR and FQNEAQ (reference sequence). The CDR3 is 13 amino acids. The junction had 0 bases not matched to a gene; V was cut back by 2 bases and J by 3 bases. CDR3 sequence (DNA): TGTGCCAGCAGCTTAACAGGGGACACTGAAGCTTTCTTT. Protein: CASSLTGDTEAFF. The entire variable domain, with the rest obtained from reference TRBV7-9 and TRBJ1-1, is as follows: DTGVSQNPRHKITKRGQNVTFRCDPISEHNRLYWYRQTLGQGPEFLTYFQNEAQLEKSRLLSDRFSAERPKGSFSTLEIQRTEQGDSAMYLCASSLTGDTEAFFGQGTRLTVV.

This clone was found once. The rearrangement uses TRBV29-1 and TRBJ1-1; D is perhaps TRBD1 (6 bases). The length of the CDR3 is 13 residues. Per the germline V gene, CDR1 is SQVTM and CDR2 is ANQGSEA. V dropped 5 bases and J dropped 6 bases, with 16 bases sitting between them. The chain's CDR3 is CSVKGHQGAEAFF. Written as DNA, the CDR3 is TGCAGCGTTAAGGGACACCAAGGGGCTGAAGCTTTCTTT.

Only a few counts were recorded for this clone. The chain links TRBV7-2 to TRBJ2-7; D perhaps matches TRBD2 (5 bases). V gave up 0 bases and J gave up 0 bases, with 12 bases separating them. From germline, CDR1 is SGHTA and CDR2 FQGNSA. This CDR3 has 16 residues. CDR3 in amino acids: CASSLASAGLSYEQYF. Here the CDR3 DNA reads TGTGCCAGCAGCTTAGCGTCTGCGGGCCTCTCCTACGAGCAGTACTTC.

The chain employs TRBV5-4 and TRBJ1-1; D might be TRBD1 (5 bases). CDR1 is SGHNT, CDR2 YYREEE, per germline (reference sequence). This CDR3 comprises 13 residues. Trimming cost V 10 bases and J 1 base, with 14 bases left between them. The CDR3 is CALGAHQNTEAFF. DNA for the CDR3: TGTGCCTTAGGGGCGCACCAGAACACTGAAGCTTTCTTT.

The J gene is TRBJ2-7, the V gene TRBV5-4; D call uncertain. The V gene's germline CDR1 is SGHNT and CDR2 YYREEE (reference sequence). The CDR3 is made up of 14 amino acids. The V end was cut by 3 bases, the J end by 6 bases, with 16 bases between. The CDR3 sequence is CASSSAAALVEQYF. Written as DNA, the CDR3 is TGTGCCAGCAGCTCAGCAGCAGCCCTAGTCGAGCAGTACTTC.

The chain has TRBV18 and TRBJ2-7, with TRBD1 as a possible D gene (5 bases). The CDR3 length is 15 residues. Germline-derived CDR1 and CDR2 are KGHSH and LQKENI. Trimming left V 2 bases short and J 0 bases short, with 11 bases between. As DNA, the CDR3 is TGTGCCAGCTCACCAGGGGCGGAATCCTCCTACGAGCAGTACTTC. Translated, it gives CASSPGAESSYEQYF.

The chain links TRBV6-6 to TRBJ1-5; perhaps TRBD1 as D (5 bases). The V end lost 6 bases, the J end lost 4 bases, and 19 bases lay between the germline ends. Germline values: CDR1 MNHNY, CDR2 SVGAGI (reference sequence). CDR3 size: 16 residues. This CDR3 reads CASSRTSGGRNQPQHF. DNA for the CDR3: TGTGCCAGCAGCCGAACCTCCGGGGGTCGGAATCAGCCCCAGCATTTT.

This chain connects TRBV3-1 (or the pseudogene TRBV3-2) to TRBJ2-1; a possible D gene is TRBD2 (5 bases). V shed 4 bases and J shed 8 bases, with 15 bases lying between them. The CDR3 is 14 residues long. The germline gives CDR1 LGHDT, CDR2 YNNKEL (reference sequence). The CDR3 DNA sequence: TGTGCCAGCAGCCGTCGAGGGAGAGGCTATGAGCAGTTCTTC. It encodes CASSRRGRGYEQFF.

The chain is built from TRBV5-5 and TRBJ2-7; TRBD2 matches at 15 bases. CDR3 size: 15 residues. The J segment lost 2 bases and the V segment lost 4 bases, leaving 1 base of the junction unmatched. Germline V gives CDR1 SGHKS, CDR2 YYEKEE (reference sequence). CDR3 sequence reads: CASSGLAGGPYEQYF. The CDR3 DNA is TGTGCCAGCAGCGGACTAGCGGGAGGGCCCTACGAGCAGTACTTC.

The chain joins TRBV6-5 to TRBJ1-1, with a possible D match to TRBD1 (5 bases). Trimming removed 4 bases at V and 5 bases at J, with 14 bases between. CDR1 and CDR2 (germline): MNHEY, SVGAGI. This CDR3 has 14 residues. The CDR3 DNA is TGTGCCAGCAGTTCGCGGACCCACAGGACTGAAGCTTTCTTT. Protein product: CASSSRTHRTEAFF.

The CDR3 sequence is CASSYSGRKETQYF. The CDR3 DNA reads as TGTGCCAGCAGTTACTCAGGCAGGAAAGAGACCCAGTACTTC. V gene TRBV6-5 combines with J gene TRBJ2-5; D is ambiguous. The germline V gene encodes CDR1 MNHEY and CDR2 SVGAGI. The CDR3 extends over 14 amino acids. Trimming cost V 0 bases and J 3 bases, with 8 bases left between them.

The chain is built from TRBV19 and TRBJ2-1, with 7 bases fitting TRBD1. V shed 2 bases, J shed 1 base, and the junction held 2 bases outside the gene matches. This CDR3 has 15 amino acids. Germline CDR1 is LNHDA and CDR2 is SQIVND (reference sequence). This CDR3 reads CASSISGQSYNEQFF. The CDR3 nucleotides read TGTGCCAGTAGTATATCGGGACAGTCCTACAATGAGCAGTTCTTC.

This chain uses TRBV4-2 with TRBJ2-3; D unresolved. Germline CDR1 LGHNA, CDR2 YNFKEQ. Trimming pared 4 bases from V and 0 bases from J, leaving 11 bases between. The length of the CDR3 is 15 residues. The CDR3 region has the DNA TGTGCCAGCAGCCCCACCGAGTGGAGCACAGATACGCAGTATTTT. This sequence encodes CASSPTEWSTDTQYF.

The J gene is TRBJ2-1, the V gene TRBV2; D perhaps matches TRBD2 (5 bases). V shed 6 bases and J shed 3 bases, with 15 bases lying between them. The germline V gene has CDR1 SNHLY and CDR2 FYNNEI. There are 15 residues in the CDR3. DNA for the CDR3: TGTGCCAGCAGGGACGGGTCGAGGGTCTACAATGAGCAGTTCTTC. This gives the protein CASRDGSRVYNEQFF.